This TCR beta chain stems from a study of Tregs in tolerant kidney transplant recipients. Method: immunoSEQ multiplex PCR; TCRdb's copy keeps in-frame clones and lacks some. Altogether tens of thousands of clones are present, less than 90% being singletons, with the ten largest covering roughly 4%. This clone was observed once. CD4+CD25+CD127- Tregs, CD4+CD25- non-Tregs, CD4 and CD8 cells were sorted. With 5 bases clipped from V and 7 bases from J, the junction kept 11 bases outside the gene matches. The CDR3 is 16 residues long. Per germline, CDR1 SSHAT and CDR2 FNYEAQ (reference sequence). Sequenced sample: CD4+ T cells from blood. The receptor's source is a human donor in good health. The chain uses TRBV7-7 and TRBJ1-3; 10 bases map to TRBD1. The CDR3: CASSPLRDRGVNTIYF. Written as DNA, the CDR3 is TGTGCCAGCAGCCCCCTCCGGGACAGGGGAGTGAACACCATATATTTT.